The 25 T cell receptor beta chains given below trace back to one sample, sequenced in a study of shared clonotypes between healthy human individuals. Clones were sequenced by immunoSEQ multiplex PCR, and TCRdb holds only the in-frame ones, with some missing. The sample holds around 600,000 clones, roughly 96% seen once. Terminally differentiated effector memory CD45RA+ cells were excluded by CCR7 positive selection of CD45RO-negative cells. Sequenced material: naive CD8+ T cells sorted from blood. Source of these receptors: a woman younger than 45 in good health.

This clone occurred once. The chain uses TRBV7-9 and TRBJ2-7; unclear D gene. The CDR3 consists of 12 residues. The germline CDR1 and CDR2 sequences are SEHNR and FQNEAQ (reference sequence). With 5 bases removed from V and 4 bases from J, the gap between germline ends came to 9 bases. The DNA for the CDR3 is TGTGCCAGCAGCCGCACCCCGTACGAGCAGTACTTC. Protein product: CASSRTPYEQYF.

The chain combines TRBV28 with TRBJ2-6, with D possibly called TRBD1 or TRBD2 (7 bases each). Germline V gene lookup returns CDR1 MDHEN and CDR2 SYDVKM. Trimming stripped 5 bases from V and 1 base from J, with 18 bases between. The CDR3 covers 18 residues. CDR3 nucleotide sequence: TGTGCCAGCAGTCGCGACAGGGAGGGGATATCTGGGGCCAACGTCCTGACTTTC. Its protein is CASSRDREGISGANVLTF.

As regards this clone: Its ends do not fully match the called genes, so a read error is possible. The genes are TRBV7-9 and TRBJ2-4; 7 nucleotides line up with TRBD1. The length of the CDR3 is 11 residues. CDR1 and CDR2 (germline): SEHNR, FQNEAQ (reference sequence). The CDR3 is CASSFGTALNF. DNA of the CDR3: TGTGCCAGCAGCTTCGGGACAGCACTTAACTTC.

The rearrangement uses TRBV7-9 and TRBJ1-3, with D perhaps matching TRBD1 (6 bases). Germline V gene lookup returns CDR1 SEHNR and CDR2 FQNEAQ (reference sequence). The V end lost 4 bases, the J end lost 4 bases, and 14 bases lay between the germline ends. This CDR3 contains 15 residues. The CDR3 DNA follows: TGTGCCAGCAGCTCACCCGGGACATCGGGAAACACCATATATTTT. As protein: CASSSPGTSGNTIYF.

The chain has TRBV7-9 and TRBJ2-2, with a possible D match to TRBD1 (6 bases). Germline V lookup: CDR1 SEHNR, CDR2 FQNEAQ (reference sequence). With 4 bases removed from V and 8 bases from J, the gap between germline ends came to 17 bases. The CDR3 runs to 15 residues. The CDR3 reads CASSSRQDLSGELFF. CDR3 DNA sequence: TGTGCCAGCAGCTCCCGACAGGATCTTTCTGGGGAGCTGTTTTTT.

V usage is TRBV7-2 and J usage is TRBJ1-2; D perhaps matches TRBD1 (5 bases). From germline, CDR1 is SGHTA and CDR2 FQGNSA. The CDR3 length is 11 residues. With 3 bases removed from V and 8 bases from J, the gap between germline ends came to 7 bases. The CDR3 region has the DNA TGTGCCAGCAGCTTTGGGGACGGCTACACCTTC. It translates to CASSFGDGYTF. Supplemented by reference TRBV7-2 and TRBJ1-2, the full variable domain reads GAGVSQSPSNKVTEKGKDVELRCDPISGHTALYWYRQSLGQGLEFLIYFQGNSAPDKSGLPSDRFSAERTGGSVSTLTIQRTQQEDSAVYLCASSFGDGYTFGSGTRLTVV.

This clone is a singleton in its sample. J is TRBJ2-5 and V is TRBV19; perhaps TRBD1 as D (6 bases). The J call may be incorrect, as the DNA end agrees better with TRBJ2-7. The CDR3 spans 12 residues. Germline CDR1 reads LNHDA; CDR2 reads SQIVND (reference sequence). The CDR3 bases are TGTGCCAGTAGTATCCAGGGGAACGAGCAGTACTTC. Amino acid sequence: CASSIQGNEQYF.

This chain links TRBV13 with TRBJ2-7; 8 positions agree with TRBD1. CDR1 is PRHDT and CDR2 is FYEKMQ in the germline V gene (reference sequence). V shed 5 bases, J shed 2 bases, and the junction held 8 bases outside the gene matches. This CDR3 comprises 15 residues. The CDR3 region has the DNA TGTGCCAGCAGCACAGTACAGGGGGTGACCTACGAGCAGTACTTC. Protein product: CASSTVQGVTYEQYF. The full variable domain, its missing parts supplied by reference TRBV13 and TRBJ2-7, is AAGVIQSPRHLIKEKRETATLKCYPIPRHDTVYWYQQGPGQDPQFLISFYEKMQSDKGSIPDRFSAQQFSDYHSELNMSSLELGDSALYFCASSTVQGVTYEQYFGPGTRLTVT.

The chain combines TRBV4-1 with TRBJ2-1; TRBD2 matches at 13 bases. The CDR3 runs 13 residues. The trim removed 2 bases at V and 13 bases at J, leaving 2 bases unmatched. Germline-derived CDR1 and CDR2 are MGHRA and YSYEKL. This CDR3 is CASSQWTSGSQFF. In nucleotides, the CDR3 is TGCGCCAGCAGCCAATGGACTAGCGGGAGCCAGTTCTTC.

The CDR3 here is CASSIVALSTYEQYF. The CDR3 bases are TGTGCCAGTAGTATAGTTGCACTATCGACCTACGAGCAGTACTTC. The rearrangement joins TRBV19 to TRBJ2-7; D is ambiguous. V lost 1 base and J 2 bases, leaving 12 bases between the germline ends. CDR3 length: 15 amino acids. CDR1 is LNHDA, CDR2 SQIVND, per germline (reference sequence).

This rearrangement joins TRBV30 to TRBJ2-7; TRBD1 agrees at 10 bases. V shed 5 bases and J 4 bases; nucleotides not matched to a gene: 8. The germline gives CDR1 GTSNPN, CDR2 SVGIG (reference sequence). The CDR3 is 14 amino acids. CDR3 coding DNA: TGTGCCTGGGAAGGGACAGGGGTCTTTTACGAGCAGTACTTC. Amino acids: CAWEGTGVFYEQYF.

The V gene is TRBV19, the J gene TRBJ1-2; TRBD1 might be the D (6 bases). CDR3 length: 15 amino acids. V lost 6 bases, J lost 6 bases, and 20 bases lay in between. CDR1 LNHDA and CDR2 SQIVND come from the germline V gene (reference sequence). This chain's CDR3 is CASRPAPGTPHGYTF. For the CDR3, the DNA is TGTGCCAGTAGACCGGCTCCCGGGACACCGCATGGCTACACCTTC.

Worth noting for this clone: The same CDR3 arises from other DNA sequences in this sample as well. The chain couples TRBV5-1 to TRBJ2-7, with 11 bases fitting TRBD2. Germline V gives CDR1 SGHRS, CDR2 YFSETQ. The CDR3 runs to 16 residues. The V segment lost 0 bases and the J segment 2 bases; nucleotides outside the gene matches: 4. Here the CDR3 reads CASSLAGTSGAYEQYF. CDR3 nucleotides: TGCGCCAGCAGCTTGGCCGGGACTAGCGGAGCCTACGAGCAGTACTTC.

DNA of the CDR3: TGTGCCAGCAGCCACGCTGGGGTGAACACTGAAGCTTTCTTT. Its translation: CASSHAGVNTEAFF. The chain uses TRBV27 and TRBJ1-1; D uncertain. With 6 bases removed from V and 0 bases from J, the gap between germline ends came to 11 bases. Germline loops: CDR1 MNHEY, CDR2 SMNVEV (reference sequence). This CDR3 spans 14 amino acids.

The rearrangement joins TRBV6-5 to TRBJ2-1; possible D gene TRBD2, 5 bases. Germline V gene sequence: CDR1 MNHEY, CDR2 SVGAGI. This CDR3 has 16 residues. V was clipped by 3 bases and J by 3 bases, with 15 bases between them. The CDR3 DNA sequence: TGTGCCAGCAGTTATACGGAGACTACTGACTACAATGAGCAGTTCTTC. Translation: CASSYTETTDYNEQFF.

Points on this clone: Different DNA sequences within this sample yield the same CDR3. The V call is TRBV27, the J call TRBJ2-1, with 8 bases fitting TRBD2. With V trimmed by 4 bases and J by 0 bases, 2 bases remained unmatched. CDR3 length: 15 residues. Germline V lookup: CDR1 MNHEY, CDR2 SMNVEV (reference sequence). The CDR3 reads CASSSSGSSYNEQFF. The CDR3 coding sequence is TGTGCCAGCAGTTCCAGCGGGAGCTCCTACAATGAGCAGTTCTTC.

This rearrangement joins TRBV15 to TRBJ2-1; a weak D match, TRBD2 (5 bases). V lost 5 bases to trimming and J lost 4 bases, with 15 bases between them. The CDR3 is made up of 15 amino acids. CDR1 LNHNV and CDR2 YYDKDF come from the germline V gene (reference sequence). DNA of the CDR3: TGTGCCACCAGCGGCGACATTACGGGATACAATGAGCAGTTCTTC. Residues: CATSGDITGYNEQFF.

The V call is TRBV4-1, the J call TRBJ2-6; D gene unclear. Germline lookup yields CDR1 MGHRA and CDR2 YSYEKL. The CDR3 has 19 residues. V gave up 0 bases and J gave up 0 bases, with 15 bases separating them. CDR3 region: CASSQELYQSLSGANVLTF. The DNA for the CDR3 is TGCGCCAGCAGCCAAGAGCTTTATCAGTCCCTCTCTGGGGCCAACGTCCTGACTTTC.

The rearrangement links TRBV27 to TRBJ2-7; D not certain. V shed 3 bases and J shed 7 bases, with 13 bases lying between them. The CDR3 consists of 13 residues. Per the germline V gene, CDR1 is MNHEY and CDR2 is SMNVEV (reference sequence). The CDR3 nucleotides are TGTGCCAGCAGTTTCGGCAATCGGGTGGAGCAGTACTTC. Amino acids: CASSFGNRVEQYF.

V gene TRBV27 combines with J gene TRBJ2-1, with TRBD1 identical over 7 bases. The V gene end was trimmed by 2 bases and the J gene end by 7 bases; junction bases not matched to a gene: 2. Germline assignment: CDR1 MNHEY and CDR2 SMNVEV (reference sequence). The CDR3 is made up of 13 amino acids. The CDR3 loop reads CASSLTTGNEQFF. DNA of the CDR3: TGTGCCAGCAGTTTAACGACAGGGAATGAGCAGTTCTTC.

This clone appeared a single time. The V and J genes are TRBV27 and TRBJ2-2; D gene unclear. Trimming removed 3 bases at V and 7 bases at J, with 12 bases between. Germline lookup yields CDR1 MNHEY and CDR2 SMNVEV (reference sequence). CDR3 length: 14 residues. The chain's CDR3 is CASSFVGKGGELFF. The CDR3 nucleotides read TGTGCCAGCAGTTTCGTGGGAAAGGGCGGGGAGCTGTTTTTT.

This chain joins TRBV11-2 and TRBJ2-1; 7 positions match TRBD2. The CDR3 consists of 17 residues. CDR1 is SGHAT and CDR2 is FQNNGV in the germline V gene. Losses at the gene ends were 1 base for V and 3 bases for J; bases not matched to a gene: 9. This chain's CDR3 is CASSLAGGPLFYNEQFF. The CDR3 DNA follows: TGTGCCAGCAGCTTAGCGGGGGGACCTCTATTCTACAATGAGCAGTTCTTC.

This clone was counted once. V gene TRBV9 combines with J gene TRBJ2-1; TRBD2 matches at 10 bases. There are 17 residues in the CDR3. V shed 3 bases and J 1 base; nucleotides not matched to a gene: 7. Germline values: CDR1 SGDLS, CDR2 YYNGEE. The CDR3 nucleotides read TGTGCCAGCAGCGCGACTCCGGGACTAGCGTCCTACAATGAGCAGTTCTTC. As protein: CASSATPGLASYNEQFF.

The gene calls are TRBV6-1 and TRBJ2-7; TRBD2 might be the D (6 bases). V gave up 1 base and J gave up 6 bases, with 13 bases separating them. Per germline, CDR1 MNHNS and CDR2 SASEGT. The CDR3 covers 14 residues. In nucleotides, the CDR3 is TGTGCCAGCAGTGAAGACCCTAGCGTGCTCGAGCAGTACTTC. Encoded protein: CASSEDPSVLEQYF.

The chain carries TRBV4-2 and TRBJ2-7, with 7 bases aligning to TRBD2. The V gene's germline CDR1 is LGHNA and CDR2 YNFKEQ. This CDR3 spans 14 amino acids. V was pared by 2 bases and J by 2 bases, with 3 bases of the junction left unmatched. The CDR3 nucleotides are TGTGCCAGCAGCCAAACCGGGACTACCTACGAGCAGTACTTC. As protein: CASSQTGTTYEQYF.